This T cell receptor beta chain was profiled in a study of control samples from healthy donors and cancer patients. The protocol was immunoSEQ multiplex PCR, while the TCRdb copy is restricted to in-frame clones and leaves out a portion. The table lists around 20,000 clones, around 83% of them singletons, with approximately 40% in the top ten. Sequencing was carried out using PBMCs. The receptor comes from a man in his sixties with head and neck cancer.

The CDR3 region is CASSYSPTVEQYF. In DNA, the CDR3 is TGTGCCAGCAGTTACTCTCCGACTGTGGAGCAGTACTTC. The chain combines TRBV6-5 with TRBJ2-7, with no clear D. This CDR3 has 13 residues. CDR1 MNHEY and CDR2 SVGAGI come from the germline V gene. V dropped 0 bases and J dropped 7 bases, with 10 bases sitting between them.